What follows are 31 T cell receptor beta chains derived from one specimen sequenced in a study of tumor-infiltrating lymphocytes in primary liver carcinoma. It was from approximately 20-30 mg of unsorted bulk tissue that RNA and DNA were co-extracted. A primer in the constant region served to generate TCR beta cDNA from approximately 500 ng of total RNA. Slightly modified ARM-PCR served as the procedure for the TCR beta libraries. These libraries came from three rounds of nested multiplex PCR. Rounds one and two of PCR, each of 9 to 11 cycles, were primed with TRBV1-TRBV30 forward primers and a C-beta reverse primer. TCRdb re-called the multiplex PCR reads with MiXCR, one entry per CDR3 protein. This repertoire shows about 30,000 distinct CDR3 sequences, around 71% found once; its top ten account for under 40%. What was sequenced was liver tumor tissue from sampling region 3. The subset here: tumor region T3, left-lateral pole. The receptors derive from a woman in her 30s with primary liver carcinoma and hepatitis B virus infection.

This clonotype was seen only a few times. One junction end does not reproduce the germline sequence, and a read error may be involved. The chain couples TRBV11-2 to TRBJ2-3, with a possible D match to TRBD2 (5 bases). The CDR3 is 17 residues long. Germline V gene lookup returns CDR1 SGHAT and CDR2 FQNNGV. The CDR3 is CVSSLAMGRGSTDTQYF. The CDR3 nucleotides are TGTGTCAGCAGCTTAGCAATGGGGAGAGGGAGCACAGATACGCAGTATTTT.

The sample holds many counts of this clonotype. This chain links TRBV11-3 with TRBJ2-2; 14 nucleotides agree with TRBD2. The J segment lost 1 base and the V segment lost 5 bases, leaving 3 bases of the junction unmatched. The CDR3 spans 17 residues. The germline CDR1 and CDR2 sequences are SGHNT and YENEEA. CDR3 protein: CASSPGLAGGNTGELFF. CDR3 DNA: TGTGCCAGCAGCCCCGGACTAGCGGGAGGGAACACCGGGGAGCTGTTTTTT.

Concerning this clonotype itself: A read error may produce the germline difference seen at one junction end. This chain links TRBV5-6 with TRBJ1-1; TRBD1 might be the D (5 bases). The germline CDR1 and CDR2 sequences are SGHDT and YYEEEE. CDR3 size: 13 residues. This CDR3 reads CASSFWGRKGAFF. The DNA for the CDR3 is TGTGCTAGCAGCTTTTGGGGCCGCAAGGGAGCTTTCTTT.

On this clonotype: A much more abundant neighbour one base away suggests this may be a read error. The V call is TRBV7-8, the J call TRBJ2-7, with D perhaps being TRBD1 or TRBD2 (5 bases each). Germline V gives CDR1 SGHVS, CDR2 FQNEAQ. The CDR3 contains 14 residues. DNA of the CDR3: TGTGCCGGCAGCTTGCGGACATATGACGGGGAGCAGCACTTC. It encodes CAGSLRTYDGEQHF.

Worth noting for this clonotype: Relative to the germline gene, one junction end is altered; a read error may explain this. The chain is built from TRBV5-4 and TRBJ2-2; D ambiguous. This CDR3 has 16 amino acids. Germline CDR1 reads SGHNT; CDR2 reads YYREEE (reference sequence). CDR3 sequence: CASSSFGSAITGELFF. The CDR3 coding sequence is TGTGCAAGCAGCAGCTTTGGAAGCGCTATCACCGGGGAGCTGTTTTTT. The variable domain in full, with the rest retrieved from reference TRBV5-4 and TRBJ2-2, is ETGVTQSPTHLIKTRGQQVTLRCSSQSGHNTVSWYQQALGQGPQFIFQYYREEENGRGNFPPRFSGLQFPNYSSELNVNALELDDSALYLCASSSFGSAITGELFFGEGSRLTVL.

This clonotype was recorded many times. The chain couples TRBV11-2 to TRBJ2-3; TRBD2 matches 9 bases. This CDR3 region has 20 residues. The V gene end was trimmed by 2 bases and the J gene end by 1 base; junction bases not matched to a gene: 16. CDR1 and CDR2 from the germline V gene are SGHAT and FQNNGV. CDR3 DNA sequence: TGTGCCAGCAGCTTAAGGGGCCTAGCGGGATTGAGAGTCCGCACAGATACGCAGTATTTT. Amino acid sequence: CASSLRGLAGLRVRTDTQYF.

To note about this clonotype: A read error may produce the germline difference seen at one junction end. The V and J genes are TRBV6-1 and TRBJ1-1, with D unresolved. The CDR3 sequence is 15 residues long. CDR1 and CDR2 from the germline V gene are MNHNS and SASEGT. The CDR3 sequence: CASSEFRFYGSEASF. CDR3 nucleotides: TGTGCCAGCAGTGAATTTAGGTTTTACGGTTCTGAAGCTTCCTTC.

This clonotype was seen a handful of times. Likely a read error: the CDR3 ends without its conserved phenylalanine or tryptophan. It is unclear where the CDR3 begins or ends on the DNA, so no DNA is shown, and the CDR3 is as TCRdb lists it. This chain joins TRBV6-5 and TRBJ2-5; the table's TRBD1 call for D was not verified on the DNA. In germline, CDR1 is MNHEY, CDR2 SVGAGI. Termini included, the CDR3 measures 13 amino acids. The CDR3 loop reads CASSTDRGLTQYL.

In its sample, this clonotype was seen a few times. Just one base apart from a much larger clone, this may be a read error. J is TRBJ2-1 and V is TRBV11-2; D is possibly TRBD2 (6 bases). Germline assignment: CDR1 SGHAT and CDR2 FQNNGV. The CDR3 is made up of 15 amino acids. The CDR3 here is CASSLRRDSHNEQFF. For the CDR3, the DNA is TGTGCCAGCAGCTTACGGAGGGACTCCCACAATGAGCAGTTCTTC.

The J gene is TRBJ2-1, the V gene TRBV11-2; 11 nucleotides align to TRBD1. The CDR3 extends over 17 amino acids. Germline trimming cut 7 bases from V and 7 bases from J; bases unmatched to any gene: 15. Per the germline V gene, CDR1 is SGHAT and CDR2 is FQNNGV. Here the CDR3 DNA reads TGTGCCAGCATCCGACACGGGGGGGGACAGGGGGGGAATGAGCAGTTCTTC. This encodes CASIRHGGGQGGNEQFF.

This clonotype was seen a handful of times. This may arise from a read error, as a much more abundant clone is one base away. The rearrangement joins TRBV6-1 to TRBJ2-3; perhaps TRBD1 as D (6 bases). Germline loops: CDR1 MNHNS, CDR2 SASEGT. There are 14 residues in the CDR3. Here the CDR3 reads CARSVSGDGRTQYF. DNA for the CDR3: TGTGCCAGGAGTGTTTCAGGGGATGGAAGGACGCAGTATTTT.

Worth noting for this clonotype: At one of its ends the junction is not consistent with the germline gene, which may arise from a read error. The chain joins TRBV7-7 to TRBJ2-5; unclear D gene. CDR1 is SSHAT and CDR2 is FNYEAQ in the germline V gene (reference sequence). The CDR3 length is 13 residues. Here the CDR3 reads CASSWTRAETQYF. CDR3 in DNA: TGTGCTAGCAGCTGGACGAGAGCAGAGACCCAGTACTTC.

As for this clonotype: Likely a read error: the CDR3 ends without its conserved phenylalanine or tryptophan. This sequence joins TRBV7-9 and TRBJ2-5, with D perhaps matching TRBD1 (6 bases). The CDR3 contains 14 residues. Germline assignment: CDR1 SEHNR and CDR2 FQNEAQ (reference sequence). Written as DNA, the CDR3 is TGTACCAGCAGCTTAAAGGGGGAACGAGAGACCCAGTACTTA. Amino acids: CTSSLKGERETQYL.

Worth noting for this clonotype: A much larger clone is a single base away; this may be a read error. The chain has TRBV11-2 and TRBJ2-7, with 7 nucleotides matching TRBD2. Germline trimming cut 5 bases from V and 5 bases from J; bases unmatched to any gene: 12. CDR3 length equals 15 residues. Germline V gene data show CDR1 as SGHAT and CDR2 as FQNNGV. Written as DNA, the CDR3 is TGTGCCAGCAGCATCGGACTAGGCCCGGGAAACGAGCAGTACTTC. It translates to CASSIGLGPGNEQYF.

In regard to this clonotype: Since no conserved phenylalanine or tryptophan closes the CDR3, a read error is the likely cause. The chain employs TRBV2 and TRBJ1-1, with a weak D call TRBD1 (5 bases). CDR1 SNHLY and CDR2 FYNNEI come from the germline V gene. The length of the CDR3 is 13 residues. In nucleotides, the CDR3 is TGTGTCAGCAGCGACCAGGGGAACACTGAAGCTTTCATT. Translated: CVSSDQGNTEAFI.

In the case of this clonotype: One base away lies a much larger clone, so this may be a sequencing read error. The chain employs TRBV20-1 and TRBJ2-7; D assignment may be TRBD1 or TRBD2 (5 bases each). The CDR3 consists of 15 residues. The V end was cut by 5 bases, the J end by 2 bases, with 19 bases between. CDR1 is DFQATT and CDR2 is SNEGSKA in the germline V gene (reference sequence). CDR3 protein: CSAQNPDTGTYEQYF. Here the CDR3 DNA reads TGCAGTGCTCAAAACCCGGACACGGGAACCTACGAGCAGTACTTC.

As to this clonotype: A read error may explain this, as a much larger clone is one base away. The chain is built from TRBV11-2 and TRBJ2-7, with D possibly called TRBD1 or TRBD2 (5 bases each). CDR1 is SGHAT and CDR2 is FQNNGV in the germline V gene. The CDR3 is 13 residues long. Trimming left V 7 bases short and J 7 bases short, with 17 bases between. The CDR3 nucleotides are TGTGCCAGCAACCAGAGGGGCTCCGGGGAGCAGTACTTC. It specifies CASNQRGSGEQYF.

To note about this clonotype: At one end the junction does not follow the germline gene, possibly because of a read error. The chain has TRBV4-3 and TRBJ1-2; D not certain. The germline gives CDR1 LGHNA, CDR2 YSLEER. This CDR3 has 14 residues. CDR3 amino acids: CANSTELEIYGYAF. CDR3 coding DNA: TGCGCCAACAGCACTGAGTTAGAGATCTATGGCTACGCCTTC.

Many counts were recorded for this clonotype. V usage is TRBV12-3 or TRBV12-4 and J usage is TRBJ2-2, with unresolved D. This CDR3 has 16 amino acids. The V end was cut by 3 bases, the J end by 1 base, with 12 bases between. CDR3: CASSFPGRLNTGELFF. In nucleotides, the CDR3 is TGTGCCAGCAGTTTCCCCGGACGGCTGAACACCGGGGAGCTGTTTTTT.

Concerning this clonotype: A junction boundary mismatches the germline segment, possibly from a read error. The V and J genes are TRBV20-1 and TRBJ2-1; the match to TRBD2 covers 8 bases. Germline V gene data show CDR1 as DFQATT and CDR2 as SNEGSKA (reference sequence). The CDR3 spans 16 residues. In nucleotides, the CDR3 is TGCAGTTCTAGAGGGGTGTCGCCTCGGGGCGGGAGGGAGCAGTTCTTC. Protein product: CSSRGVSPRGGREQFF.

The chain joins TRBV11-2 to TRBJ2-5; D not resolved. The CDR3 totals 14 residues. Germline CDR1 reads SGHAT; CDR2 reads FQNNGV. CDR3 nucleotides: TGTCCCAACAGCCTTCCTCAGATCAGGGAGACCCAGTACTTC. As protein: CPNSLPQIRETQYF.

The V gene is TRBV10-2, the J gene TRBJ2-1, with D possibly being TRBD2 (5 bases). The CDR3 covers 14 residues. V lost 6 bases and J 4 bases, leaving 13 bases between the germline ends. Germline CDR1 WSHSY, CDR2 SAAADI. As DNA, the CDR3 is TGCGCCAGCAGGTGGAGAGAGGGTTACAATGAGCAGTTCTTC. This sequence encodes CASRWREGYNEQFF.

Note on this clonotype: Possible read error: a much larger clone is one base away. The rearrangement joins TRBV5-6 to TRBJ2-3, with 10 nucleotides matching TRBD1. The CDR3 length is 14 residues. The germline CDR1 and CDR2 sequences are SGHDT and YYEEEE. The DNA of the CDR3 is TGTGCCAGCAGCTGGGACAGGGGTACAGATACGCTGTATTTT. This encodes CASSWDRGTDTLYF.

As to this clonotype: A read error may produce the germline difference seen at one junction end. This CDR3 is CTSGGSSYEQYF. The CDR3 DNA reads TGTACCAGCGGGGGTAGCTCCTATGAGCAGTACTTC. The chain employs TRBV11-2 and TRBJ2-7; 8 bases are shared with TRBD2. This CDR3 comprises 12 residues. Germline V gene lookup returns CDR1 SGHAT and CDR2 FQNNGV.

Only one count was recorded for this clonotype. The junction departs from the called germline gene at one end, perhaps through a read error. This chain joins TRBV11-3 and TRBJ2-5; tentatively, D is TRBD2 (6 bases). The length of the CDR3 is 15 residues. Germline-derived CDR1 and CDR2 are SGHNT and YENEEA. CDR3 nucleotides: TGTGTCAGCGGCCCATCGGGGGTCTACCAAGAGACCCAGTACTTC. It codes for CVSGPSGVYQETQYF.

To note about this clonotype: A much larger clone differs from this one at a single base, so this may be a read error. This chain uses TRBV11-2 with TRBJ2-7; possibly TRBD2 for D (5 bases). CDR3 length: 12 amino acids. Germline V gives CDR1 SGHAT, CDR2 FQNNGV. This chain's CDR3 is CTSSHTRHEQYF. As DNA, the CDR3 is TGTACCAGCAGCCACACTAGACACGAGCAGTACTTC.

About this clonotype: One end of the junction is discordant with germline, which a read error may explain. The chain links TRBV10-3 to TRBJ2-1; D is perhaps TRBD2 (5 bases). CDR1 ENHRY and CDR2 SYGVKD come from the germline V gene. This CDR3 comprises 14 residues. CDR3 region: CVISPIATWDEQFF. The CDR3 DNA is TGTGTCATCAGTCCCATAGCGACCTGGGATGAGCAGTTCTTC.

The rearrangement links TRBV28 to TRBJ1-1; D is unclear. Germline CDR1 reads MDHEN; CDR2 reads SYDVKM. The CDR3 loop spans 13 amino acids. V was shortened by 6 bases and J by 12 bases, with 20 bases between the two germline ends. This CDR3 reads CASRLYPNTKTFF. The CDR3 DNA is TGTGCCAGCAGGCTTTACCCCAACACTAAAACTTTCTTT.

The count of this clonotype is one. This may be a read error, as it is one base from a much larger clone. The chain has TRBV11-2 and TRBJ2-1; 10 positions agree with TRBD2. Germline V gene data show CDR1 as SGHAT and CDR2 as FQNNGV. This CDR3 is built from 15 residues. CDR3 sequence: CASCSPRTSGNDQFF. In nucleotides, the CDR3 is TGTGCCAGCTGCTCACCTCGGACTAGCGGCAATGATCAGTTCTTC.

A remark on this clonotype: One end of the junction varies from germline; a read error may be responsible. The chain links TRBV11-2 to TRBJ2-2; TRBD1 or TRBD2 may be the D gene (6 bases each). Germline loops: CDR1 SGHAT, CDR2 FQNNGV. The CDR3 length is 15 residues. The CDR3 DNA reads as TGTTCCAGCAGCGTAGAGACGGGGGACACCGGGGAACTGTTTTTT. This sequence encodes CSSSVETGDTGELFF.

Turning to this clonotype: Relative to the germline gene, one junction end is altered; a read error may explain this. DNA for the CDR3: TGTGCCAGCAGCCCTGGACAGTCCCCCAAGTATGGCTACGCCTTC. Translated: CASSPGQSPKYGYAF. The gene calls are TRBV5-4 and TRBJ1-2; possibly TRBD1 for D (6 bases). The CDR3 has 15 amino acids. Germline values: CDR1 SGHNT, CDR2 YYREEE (reference sequence).